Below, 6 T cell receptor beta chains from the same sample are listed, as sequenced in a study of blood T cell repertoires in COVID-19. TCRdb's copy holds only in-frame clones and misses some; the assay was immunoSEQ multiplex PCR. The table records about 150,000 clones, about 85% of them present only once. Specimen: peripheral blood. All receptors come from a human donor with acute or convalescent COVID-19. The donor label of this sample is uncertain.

This CDR3 is CASKGRNEAFF. In DNA, the CDR3 is TGTGCCAGCAAAGGCAGGAATGAAGCTTTCTTT. J is TRBJ1-1 and V is TRBV7-6; unclear D gene. Germline V CDR1 and CDR2: SGHVS, FNYEAQ. Trimming took off 7 bases at V and 7 bases at J, with 10 bases between the two ends. This CDR3 has 11 residues.

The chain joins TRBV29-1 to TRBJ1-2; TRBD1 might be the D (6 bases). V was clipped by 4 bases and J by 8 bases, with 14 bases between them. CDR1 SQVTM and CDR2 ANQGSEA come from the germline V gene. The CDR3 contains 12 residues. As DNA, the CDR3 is TGCAGCGTTGCCAGGGGCCGGGGCGGCTACACCTTC. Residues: CSVARGRGGYTF.

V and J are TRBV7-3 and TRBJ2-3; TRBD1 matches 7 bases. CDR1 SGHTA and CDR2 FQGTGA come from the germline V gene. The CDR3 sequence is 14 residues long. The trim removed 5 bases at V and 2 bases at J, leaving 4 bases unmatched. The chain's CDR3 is CASSPGQNTDTQYF. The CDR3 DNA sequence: TGTGCCAGCAGCCCGGGACAGAACACAGATACGCAGTATTTT.

The CDR3 sequence: CASSKPQGLLAGGGLTDTQYF. Written as DNA, the CDR3 is TGTGCCAGCAGCAAACCACAGGGTTTACTAGCGGGAGGAGGGCTCACAGATACGCAGTATTTT. The gene calls are TRBV21-1 and TRBJ2-3; no check of the table's D call, TRBD2, against the DNA was made. TRBV21-1 is a pseudogene segment. The CDR3 loop spans 21 amino acids.

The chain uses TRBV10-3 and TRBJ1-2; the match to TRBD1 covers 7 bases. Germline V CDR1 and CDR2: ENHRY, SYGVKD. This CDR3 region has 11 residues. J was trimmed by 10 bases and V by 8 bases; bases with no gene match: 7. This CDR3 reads CAIGGQASYTF. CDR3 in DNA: TGTGCCATCGGAGGACAGGCCTCCTACACCTTC.

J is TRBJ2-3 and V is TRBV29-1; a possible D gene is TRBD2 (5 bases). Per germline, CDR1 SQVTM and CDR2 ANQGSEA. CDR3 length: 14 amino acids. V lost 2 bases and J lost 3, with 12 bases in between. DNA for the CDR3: TGCAGCGTTGAACGAGTTAGCGCGACAGATACGCAGTATTTT. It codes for CSVERVSATDTQYF.